The text below deals with one TCR beta chain. This entry is derived from a study of Ad26.COV2.S vaccination and SARS-CoV-2 variants. The treatment here: some 19 received Ad26.COV2.S at low or high dose, single or two shots; about 5 received placebo; per-sample allocation not given. Day 63 following the first vaccine or placebo injection was when the samples were taken. Profiled with immunoSEQ multiplex PCR; TCRdb holds only in-frame clones, not every one. The sample records roughly 510,000 clones, around nine tenths being singletons. The CDR3 runs to 14 residues. Germline CDR1 LNHDA, CDR2 SQIVND (reference sequence). V lost 6 bases and J lost 1, with 12 bases in between.

This clonotype was obtained from a person aged 18-60 years who received the Ad26.COV2.S COVID-19 vaccine or a placebo. Here the sequenced sample was peripheral blood, taken in a trial of Ad26.COV2.S vaccine versus placebo. The chain couples TRBV19 to TRBJ2-5; a possible D gene is TRBD2 (6 bases). The CDR3 sequence is CASSLGTFQETQYF. CDR3 nucleotides: TGTGCCAGTAGCCTTGGGACTTTCCAAGAGACCCAGTACTTC.